A single sample is the source of the 18 T cell receptor beta chains below, sequenced in a study of cytomegalovirus exposure and HLA in healthy donors. Profiling relied on immunoSEQ multiplex PCR, and the TCRdb table lists in-frame clones only, not all of them. The sample shows tens of thousands of clones, about 96% of them seen only once. The specimen sequenced was PBMCs. These TCRs come from a man aged 18-30 years in good health and CMV-seronegative.

The CDR3 spells CASSQGSEGVQPQHF. Written as DNA, the CDR3 is TGTGCCAGCAGCCAAGGGTCTGAGGGGGTTCAGCCCCAGCATTTT. J is TRBJ1-5 and V is TRBV4-2; D may be TRBD1 (6 bases). Germline loops: CDR1 LGHNA, CDR2 YNFKEQ. Between the trimmed V and J ends, which lost 1 base and 6 bases, there was a span of 13 bases. CDR3 size: 15 residues.

The genes are TRBV5-1 and TRBJ2-7, with D possibly being TRBD1 (5 bases). V was pared by 0 bases and J by 4 bases, with 11 bases between. The CDR3 contains 14 residues. CDR1 is SGHRS and CDR2 is YFSETQ in the germline V gene. CDR3 nucleotide sequence: TGCGCCAGCAGCTTGGAAGGGGTTGGGTACGAGCAGTACTTC. Its protein product is CASSLEGVGYEQYF. Full variable domain (outside the CDR3, taken from reference TRBV5-1 and TRBJ2-7): KAGVTQTPRYLIKTRGQQVTLSCSPISGHRSVSWYQQTPGQGLQFLFEYFSETQRNKGNFPGRFSGRQFSNSRSEMNVSTLELGDSALYLCASSLEGVGYEQYFGPGTRLTVT.

J is TRBJ2-1 and V is TRBV5-8; 14 bases fit TRBD2. The CDR3 totals 16 residues. V gave up 3 bases and J gave up 7 bases; unmatched junction bases: 6. The germline V gene has CDR1 SGHTS and CDR2 YDEGEE. The CDR3 coding sequence is TGTGCCAGCAGCTCGGGGAGGACTAGCGGGGGGAATGAGCAGTTCTTC. This encodes CASSSGRTSGGNEQFF.

The rearrangement links TRBV2 to TRBJ2-3; 9 bases match TRBD1. V shed 6 bases, J shed 4 bases, and the junction held 8 bases outside the gene matches. CDR1 is SNHLY and CDR2 is FYNNEI in the germline V gene. This CDR3 spans 15 amino acids. CDR3 bases: TGTGCCAGCAGCCCCCAGGGACAGGGTGCAGATACGCAGTATTTT. Translation gives CASSPQGQGADTQYF.

This clone occurred once. This chain uses TRBV5-8 with TRBJ1-2; 9 bases are shared with TRBD1. The CDR3 spans 13 residues. Germline-derived CDR1 and CDR2 are SGHTS and YDEGEE. J lost 4 bases, V lost 3 bases, and 1 base had no gene match. The CDR3 DNA follows: TGTGCCAGCAGCTGGGGACAGGGCTATGGCTACACCTTC. Its protein is CASSWGQGYGYTF.

This chain uses TRBV11-2 with TRBJ2-4, with D unresolved. The CDR3 totals 17 residues. Trimming shortened V by 0 bases and J by 0 bases, and 12 bases separated the two germline ends. Per the germline V gene, CDR1 is SGHAT and CDR2 is FQNNGV. The CDR3 DNA is TGTGCCAGCAGCTTAGATAATGGTCCACTAGCCAAAAACATTCAGTACTTC. Translation gives CASSLDNGPLAKNIQYF.

The rearrangement links TRBV21-1 to TRBJ2-5; TRBD1, the table's D call, lacks a check against the DNA. TRBV21-1 is shown as a pseudogene. CDR3 size: 16 residues. The DNA of the CDR3 is TGTGCCAGCAGCAAAGGGACAGGAGTAACTCCCGAGACCCAGTACTTC. It is translated as CASSKGTGVTPETQYF.

This chain links TRBV19 with TRBJ2-4; D is undetermined. The CDR3 extends over 13 amino acids. The V and J ends lost 6 bases and 6 bases respectively, with 12 bases between them. CDR1 is LNHDA, CDR2 SQIVND, per germline (reference sequence). CDR3 loop: CASSQITTNIQYF. The CDR3 nucleotides read TGTGCCAGTAGCCAAATCACTACAAACATTCAGTACTTC.

This chain joins TRBV28 and TRBJ1-1; tentative D call: TRBD1 (6 bases). The CDR3 is 15 amino acids. Germline loops: CDR1 MDHEN, CDR2 SYDVKM. Trimming left V 6 bases short and J 2 bases short, with 16 bases between. The DNA of the CDR3 is TGTGCCAGCAGGGCCGGGGGGGCCGGTAACACTGAAGCTTTCTTT. Amino acid sequence: CASRAGGAGNTEAFF.

A single count supports this clone. This chain joins TRBV2 and TRBJ2-1; TRBD2 aligns across 11 bases. The CDR3 is made up of 15 amino acids. J was trimmed by 3 bases and V by 10 bases; bases with no gene match: 8. Germline V gene data show CDR1 as SNHLY and CDR2 as FYNNEI. CDR3 in amino acids: CATEGTSGSYNEQFF. CDR3 DNA: TGTGCCACGGAGGGAACTAGCGGGAGCTACAATGAGCAGTTCTTC.

The J gene is TRBJ2-3, the V gene TRBV18; perhaps TRBD2 as D (6 bases). The CDR3 consists of 15 residues. Germline V gives CDR1 KGHSH, CDR2 LQKENI. Trimming pared 2 bases from V and 2 bases from J, leaving 11 bases between. The CDR3 DNA sequence: TGTGCCAGCTCACCATACGGGGGTGTCACAGATACGCAGTATTTT. Encoded protein: CASSPYGGVTDTQYF.

V and J are TRBV6-5 and TRBJ2-7; D gene ambiguous. CDR1 MNHEY and CDR2 SVGAGI come from the germline V gene. The ends were cut back, 0 bases at V and 0 bases at J, with 6 bases in the middle. The CDR3 covers 14 residues. The CDR3 spells CASSYSVASYEQYF. The CDR3 DNA sequence: TGTGCCAGCAGTTACTCAGTGGCCTCCTACGAGCAGTACTTC.

In this sample, this clone turned up once. The chain recombines TRBV4-1 with TRBJ2-4, with 7 bases lining up with TRBD1. The germline CDR1 and CDR2 sequences are MGHRA and YSYEKL. This CDR3 has 15 amino acids. After removal of 1 base from V and 5 bases from J, the junction contained 5 bases not matched to a gene. In DNA form, the CDR3 reads TGCGCCAGCAGCCAAGCTCCCGGGACAGAAAACATTCAGTACTTC. Translation: CASSQAPGTENIQYF.

The rearrangement joins TRBV7-6 to TRBJ2-2; TRBD2 matches 14 bases. CDR3 length: 19 residues. Germline CDR1 is SGHVS and CDR2 is FNYEAQ. With V trimmed by 5 bases and J by 7 bases, 15 bases remained unmatched. The CDR3 nucleotides are TGTGCCAGCAGCCCCAGACTAGCGGGAGGGCCGGGATCAGTCGGGGAGCTGTTTTTT. This gives the protein CASSPRLAGGPGSVGELFF.

J is TRBJ2-7 and V is TRBV28; possibly TRBD1 for D (6 bases). CDR1 is MDHEN, CDR2 SYDVKM, per germline. The CDR3 extends over 14 amino acids. Trimming took off 3 bases at V and 3 bases at J, with 12 bases between the two ends. This CDR3 is CASSFSQGFYEQYF. The DNA for the CDR3 is TGTGCCAGCAGTTTCTCTCAGGGGTTCTACGAGCAGTACTTC. Drawing the rest from reference TRBV28 and TRBJ2-7, the complete variable domain is DVKVTQSSRYLVKRTGEKVFLECVQDMDHENMFWYRQDPGLGLRLIYFSYDVKMKEKGDIPEGYSVSREKKERFSLILESASTNQTSMYLCASSFSQGFYEQYFGPGTRLTVT.

The V call is TRBV5-6, the J call TRBJ2-7, with TRBD1 identical over 7 bases. Germline lookup yields CDR1 SGHDT and CDR2 YYEEEE. CDR3 size: 13 residues. Germline trimming cut 9 bases from V and 0 bases from J; bases unmatched to any gene: 6. CDR3 in amino acids: CANWDSTSYEQYF. The DNA of the CDR3 is TGTGCCAACTGGGACAGCACCTCCTACGAGCAGTACTTC.

J is TRBJ2-7 and V is TRBV7-8; D possibly corresponds to TRBD1 (6 bases). CDR1 is SGHVS, CDR2 FQNEAQ, per germline. V shed 4 bases and J shed 4 bases, with 11 bases lying between them. This CDR3 has 13 residues. The DNA for the CDR3 is TGTGCCAGCAGCTCAGGGGAAGATTACGAGCAGTACTTC. Encoded protein: CASSSGEDYEQYF.

The V and J genes are TRBV28 and TRBJ1-2, with 7 positions matching TRBD1. This CDR3 has 12 amino acids. In germline, CDR1 is MDHEN, CDR2 SYDVKM. The trim removed 11 bases at V and 5 bases at J, leaving 8 bases unmatched. The CDR3 sequence is CAGSRGFYGYTF. The DNA of the CDR3 is TGTGCCGGGTCCAGGGGGTTTTATGGCTACACCTTC.